These 28 T cell receptor beta chains were all obtained from the same sample, sequenced in a study of T cells in Graves' hyperthyroidism and ophthalmopathy. RNA transcripts were the template for amplifying TCR beta CDR3 regions. HTBI primers drove first-round RT-PCR of the TCR CDR3. TCRdb recomputed calls from the multiplex PCR reads with MiXCR, one row per CDR3 protein. Of around 500,000 distinct CDR3 sequences listed, around 13% are singletons. Sequenced sample: blood. The receptors come from a woman aged 40 to 50 with Graves' hyperthyroidism.

This clonotype has only a few counts. The J gene is TRBJ1-2, the V gene TRBV9; 7 bases line up with TRBD1. The CDR3 runs 18 residues. Germline V gene sequence: CDR1 SGDLS, CDR2 YYNGEE. With V trimmed by 4 bases and J by 1 base, 16 bases remained unmatched. CDR3 in DNA: TGTGCCAGCAGCCACCCCCTATACGGGACAGTCATTAACTATGGCTACACCTTC. Translation gives CASSHPLYGTVINYGYTF. Combining the CDR3 with reference TRBV9 and TRBJ1-2 gives the whole variable domain DSGVTQTPKHLITATGQRVTLRCSPRSGDLSVYWYQQSLDQGLQFLIQYYNGEERAKGNILERFSAQQFPDLHSELNLSSLELGDSALYFCASSHPLYGTVINYGYTFGSGTRLTVV.

This clonotype has ten or more counts. This chain connects TRBV30 to TRBJ2-3; D is undetermined. The CDR3 loop spans 12 amino acids. Trimming removed 0 bases from V and 6 bases from J, with 7 bases in between. Germline assignment: CDR1 GTSNPN and CDR2 SVGIG (reference sequence). The CDR3 region is CAWSVSPDTQYF. In DNA, the CDR3 is TGTGCCTGGAGTGTGTCGCCTGATACGCAGTATTTT.

This clonotype was recorded a few times. The chain joins TRBV14 to TRBJ2-3; 8 bases agree with TRBD2. The germline V gene has CDR1 SGHDN and CDR2 FVKESK. V was clipped by 4 bases and J by 2 bases; unmatched bases: 2. The CDR3 runs to 14 residues. The CDR3 nucleotides are TGTGCCAGCAGCCGGACTAGCTACACAGATACGCAGTATTTT. Translated: CASSRTSYTDTQYF.

This sequence joins TRBV12-3 or TRBV12-4 and TRBJ2-7; D gene unclear. This CDR3 is built from 11 residues. V was shortened by 2 bases and J by 6 bases, with 5 bases between the two germline ends. The CDR3 protein is CASSLLAEQYF. As DNA, the CDR3 is TGTGCCAGCAGTTTATTGGCCGAGCAGTACTTC.

CDR3: CAISESEAGVGEQYF. CDR3 nucleotides: TGTGCCATCAGTGAGTCAGAAGCGGGAGTAGGGGAGCAGTACTTC. J is TRBJ2-7 and V is TRBV10-3; 8 nucleotides line up with TRBD2. Germline trimming cut 0 bases from V and 7 bases from J; bases unmatched to any gene: 8. Germline loops: CDR1 ENHRY, CDR2 SYGVKD. The CDR3 is made up of 15 amino acids.

V is TRBV7-3 and J is TRBJ1-1, with TRBD1 identical over 10 bases. Germline assignment: CDR1 SGHTA and CDR2 FQGTGA. The CDR3 consists of 17 residues. The trim removed 0 bases at V and 4 bases at J, leaving 8 bases unmatched. CDR3 bases: TGTGCCAGCAGCTTAACAGGGGACAGGGGTGTGGGCACTGAAGCTTTCTTT. It encodes CASSLTGDRGVGTEAFF.

This clonotype was seen ten or more times. This chain joins TRBV3-1 and TRBJ2-7, with D possibly being TRBD1 (6 bases). The V and J ends lost 1 base and 0 bases respectively, with 10 bases between them. CDR3 length: 15 amino acids. Germline V lookup: CDR1 LGHDT, CDR2 YNNKEL (reference sequence). CDR3 loop: CASSQADRGSYEQYF. CDR3 in DNA: TGTGCCAGCAGCCAAGCGGACAGAGGCTCCTACGAGCAGTACTTC.

The chain recombines TRBV12-3 or TRBV12-4 with TRBJ2-4, with D possibly TRBD1 on 5 matching bases. The CDR3 spans 11 residues. Trimming pared 6 bases from V and 8 bases from J, leaving 8 bases between. Here the CDR3 DNA reads TGTGCCAGCAGCAGGGTCGACATTCAGTACTTC. This translates into CASSRVDIQYF.

This clonotype was detected ten times or more. The chain couples TRBV6-6 to TRBJ2-7; D gene uncertain. The CDR3 runs to 14 residues. Germline V lookup: CDR1 MNHNY, CDR2 SVGAGI (reference sequence). V gave up 0 bases and J gave up 3 bases, with 9 bases separating them. CDR3 DNA: TGTGCCAGCAGTTACTCGACGGAGTACTACGAGCAGTACTTC. Its translation: CASSYSTEYYEQYF.

The chain combines TRBV7-9 with TRBJ2-1, with 9 bases aligning to TRBD2. The junction had 15 bases not matched to a gene; V was cut back by 5 bases and J by 7 bases. CDR1 SEHNR and CDR2 FQNEAQ come from the germline V gene (reference sequence). CDR3 size: 17 residues. Written as DNA, the CDR3 is TGTGCCAGCAGCCCCCCGTCGGCGGGAGGGCCCAGGAATGAGCAGTTCTTC. It codes for CASSPPSAGGPRNEQFF.

This clonotype was counted at least ten times. The V and J genes are TRBV10-3 and TRBJ2-1, with TRBD2 matching over 12 bases. The CDR3 runs 15 residues. Germline lookup yields CDR1 ENHRY and CDR2 SYGVKD. Trimming cost V 5 bases and J 7 bases; bases outside gene matches: 6. The CDR3 spells CAISPASGRVNEQFF. CDR3 sequence (DNA): TGTGCCATCAGTCCGGCTAGCGGGAGGGTGAATGAGCAGTTCTTC.

This chain links TRBV4-2 with TRBJ1-2; 8 nucleotides agree with TRBD1. Per the germline V gene, CDR1 is LGHNA and CDR2 is YNFKEQ. CDR3 size: 15 residues. The junction had 7 bases not matched to a gene; V was cut back by 2 bases and J by 5 bases. CDR3: CASSQTTGGGYGYTF. The CDR3 DNA follows: TGTGCCAGCAGCCAAACAACAGGGGGAGGGTATGGCTACACCTTC.

This clonotype has ten or more counts. The genes are TRBV28 and TRBJ2-1; the D call may be TRBD1 or TRBD2 (6 bases each). The length of the CDR3 is 11 residues. V was cut by 8 bases and J by 8 bases, with 10 bases left in between. Germline V gene lookup returns CDR1 MDHEN and CDR2 SYDVKM. This CDR3 is CASGGGYEQFF. The DNA for the CDR3 is TGTGCCAGCGGAGGGGGTTATGAGCAGTTCTTC.

This clonotype was counted many times. The chain employs TRBV6-2 or TRBV6-3 and TRBJ2-7; 8 bases align to TRBD2. This CDR3 contains 14 residues. The germline gives CDR1 MNHEY, CDR2 SVGEGT. The junction had 3 bases not matched to a gene; V was cut back by 3 bases and J by 2 bases. The CDR3 is CASSYVAGPYEQYF. The DNA of the CDR3 is TGTGCCAGCAGTTATGTAGCGGGACCCTACGAGCAGTACTTC.

The V call is TRBV19, the J call TRBJ1-5; 7 nucleotides align to TRBD1. There are 16 residues in the CDR3. V lost 5 bases to trimming and J lost 1 base; unmatched junction nucleotides: 8. Germline V CDR1 and CDR2: LNHDA, SQIVND (reference sequence). In DNA, the CDR3 is TGTGCCAGTAGTCTCACTTCGACAGGGAGCAATCAGCCCCAGCATTTT. It codes for CASSLTSTGSNQPQHF.

This clonotype was counted ten times or more. This sequence joins TRBV5-1 and TRBJ2-7; D gene uncertain. Trimming pared 4 bases from V and 3 bases from J, leaving 14 bases between. The CDR3 spans 14 residues. Germline-derived CDR1 and CDR2 are SGHRS and YFSETQ. The chain's CDR3 is CASSKSGTHYEQYF. The CDR3 nucleotides are TGCGCCAGCAGCAAGTCCGGTACCCACTACGAGCAGTACTTC.

This clonotype was seen ten or more times. CDR3 region: CASSEAEQSHNSPLHF. The CDR3, as DNA: TGTGCCAGCAGTGAAGCCGAACAGAGCCATAATTCACCCCTCCACTTT. The chain employs TRBV2 and TRBJ1-6; D uncertain. This CDR3 comprises 16 residues. The V and J ends lost 0 bases and 5 bases respectively, with 11 bases between them. Germline CDR1 is SNHLY and CDR2 is FYNNEI. The full variable domain, in which reference TRBV2 and TRBJ1-6 provide the parts outside the CDR3, is EPEVTQTPSHQVTQMGQEVILRCVPISNHLYFYWYRQILGQKVEFLVSFYNNEISEKSEIFDDQFSVERPDGSNFTLKIRSTKLEDSAMYFCASSEAEQSHNSPLHFGNGTRLTVT.

This clonotype came up many times. The chain combines TRBV5-1 with TRBJ1-6, with a weak D call TRBD1 (5 bases). The CDR3 extends over 15 amino acids. Germline lookup yields CDR1 SGHRS and CDR2 YFSETQ. V lost 0 bases, J lost 4 bases, and 8 bases lay in between. Here the CDR3 DNA reads TGCGCCAGCAGCTTGGGACGGGGGTATAATTCACCCCTCCACTTT. Translating it yields CASSLGRGYNSPLHF.

The rearrangement uses TRBV12-3 or TRBV12-4 and TRBJ2-5; unclear D gene. CDR3 length: 16 amino acids. Deletions cut 2 bases from V and 0 bases from J, with 13 bases between. CDR3 loop: CASSLSPRTDQETQYF. In DNA, the CDR3 is TGTGCCAGCAGTTTATCCCCACGGACGGACCAAGAGACCCAGTACTTC.

The rearrangement links TRBV6-1 to TRBJ2-3, with D tentatively TRBD2 (6 bases). Per the germline V gene, CDR1 is MNHNS and CDR2 is SASEGT. The CDR3 is 15 amino acids. V was pared by 6 bases and J by 3 bases, with 16 bases between. CDR3 sequence (DNA): TGTGCCAGCAGGCTCCCTGGGGGGAGGACAGATACGCAGTATTTT. Amino acids: CASRLPGGRTDTQYF.

Many counts were recorded for this clonotype. This rearrangement joins TRBV20-1 to TRBJ2-1; D is undetermined. In germline, CDR1 is DFQATT, CDR2 SNEGSKA (reference sequence). V lost 4 bases and J 5 bases, leaving 15 bases between the germline ends. This CDR3 region has 14 residues. CDR3 sequence reads: CSATFETPNNEQFF. The CDR3 DNA reads as TGCAGTGCTACATTTGAGACTCCTAACAATGAGCAGTTCTTC.

This clonotype was observed many times. The V gene is TRBV30, the J gene TRBJ1-6; TRBD1 agrees at 9 bases. V lost 2 bases and J lost 9; bases outside the gene matches: 8. The CDR3 is 15 residues long. CDR1 is GTSNPN, CDR2 SVGIG, per germline (reference sequence). Here the CDR3 reads CAWSPTGGVGSPLHF. The CDR3 region has the DNA TGTGCCTGGAGTCCCACAGGGGGCGTTGGTTCACCCCTCCACTTT.

The rearrangement links TRBV7-2 to TRBJ2-3; D is unresolved. The CDR3 contains 15 residues. CDR1 and CDR2 (germline): SGHTA, FQGNSA. V was trimmed by 1 base and J by 0 bases, leaving 8 bases between them. CDR3 DNA sequence: TGTGCCAGCAGCTTAGACAAGCGCAGCACAGATACGCAGTATTTT. Its protein product is CASSLDKRSTDTQYF.

This clonotype was recorded many times. As DNA, the CDR3 is TGTGCCAGCAGCCTAGGCCCGACAGGGAACGAGCAGTACTTC. Amino acid sequence: CASSLGPTGNEQYF. This chain joins TRBV9 and TRBJ2-7; 7 nucleotides align to TRBD1. Per the germline V gene, CDR1 is SGDLS and CDR2 is YYNGEE. After removal of 4 bases from V and 5 bases from J, the junction contained 9 bases not matched to a gene. This CDR3 spans 14 amino acids.

This clonotype has just a few counts. This chain joins TRBV28 and TRBJ2-3; D is possibly TRBD2 (6 bases). Trimming cost V 4 bases and J 2 bases, with 10 bases left between them. In germline, CDR1 is MDHEN, CDR2 SYDVKM. The CDR3 is made up of 14 amino acids. Here the CDR3 reads CASSSAGYTDTQYF. For the CDR3, the DNA is TGTGCCAGCAGTTCCGCGGGGTACACAGATACGCAGTATTTT.

There are a few counts of this clonotype. This chain links TRBV20-1 with TRBJ1-4; 9 nucleotides match TRBD1. The CDR3 length is 14 residues. V lost 1 base, J lost 8 bases, and 5 bases stayed unmatched. In germline, CDR1 is DFQATT, CDR2 SNEGSKA (reference sequence). CDR3 in amino acids: CSARAGTGYEKLFF. The DNA for the CDR3 is TGCAGTGCTAGAGCCGGGACAGGGTACGAAAAACTGTTTTTT.

The rearrangement joins TRBV11-2 to TRBJ2-7, with 9 nucleotides matching TRBD2. The CDR3 extends over 14 amino acids. Per germline, CDR1 SGHAT and CDR2 FQNNGV. J was trimmed by 3 bases and V by 6 bases; bases with no gene match: 6. The CDR3: CASRGLAGIYEQYF. Written as DNA, the CDR3 is TGTGCCAGCAGAGGGCTAGCGGGAATCTACGAGCAGTACTTC.

The rearrangement uses TRBV12-3 or TRBV12-4 and TRBJ1-5, with 7 bases identical to TRBD1. The ends lost 6 bases at V and 9 bases at J; junction bases unmatched: 14. CDR3 size: 15 residues. CDR3 sequence: CASSWGTAVGLPQHF. The DNA for the CDR3 is TGTGCCAGCAGCTGGGGGACAGCCGTAGGGCTGCCCCAGCATTTT.